This T cell receptor (beta chain) appears in the sequencing data of a study of blood T cell repertoires in COVID-19. Study background: PBMCs, B-cell-depleted T cells, or T cells provided the cDNA or gDNA that made up the material.

The CDR3 totals 14 residues. Germline lookup yields CDR1 SGHTA and CDR2 FQGTGA. Trimming took 5 bases from V and 4 from J, leaving 14 bases between them. This table comes from immunoSEQ multiplex PCR, and its TCRdb copy is limited to in-frame clones, with some not included. This sample yields 120,000 or so clones, of which about 85% are seen a single time; approximately 6.6% belongs to the top ten. The source of this sequence is a man older than 75 with active or convalescent COVID-19. The chain couples TRBV7-3 to TRBJ1-1, with D maybe TRBD1 (5 bases). Specimen: peripheral blood. CDR3 nucleotide sequence: TGTGCCAGCAGCCCCCATGACCAGGGCACTGAAGCTTTCTTT. Translation gives CASSPHDQGTEAFF. Full variable domain (missing parts from reference TRBV7-3 and TRBJ1-1): GAGVSQTPSNKVTEKGKYVELRCDPISGHTALYWYRQSLGQGPEFLIYFQGTGAADDSGLPNDRFFAVRPEGSVSTLKIQRTERGDSAVYLCASSPHDQGTEAFFGQGTRLTVV.